The 22 T cell receptor beta chains in this list originate from one sample, sequenced in a study of T-cell reconstitution after alpha-beta-depleted transplantation in children. TCRbeta library preparation incorporated unique molecular identifiers. MiXCR was run by TCRdb on the PCR reads, yielding one entry per CDR3 protein. The sample holds hundreds of thousands of distinct CDR3 sequences, around 17% seen once. The specimen was PBMCs from the stem cell graft donor, collected from the stem cell graft. The receptor set was obtained from a human donor who donated a stem cell graft to a child with acute lymphoblastic leukemia.

The chain uses TRBV6-5 and TRBJ1-6; D is possibly TRBD1 (5 bases). The CDR3 is 16 amino acids. Germline CDR1 and CDR2: MNHEY and SVGAGI. Between the trimmed V and J ends, which lost 4 bases and 7 bases, there was a span of 17 bases. CDR3 loop: CASSSLGTIGNSPLHF. The CDR3 nucleotides are TGTGCCAGCAGTTCCCTAGGGACTATCGGGAATTCACCCCTCCACTTT.

This clonotype was counted between two and nine times. Being one base from a much bigger clone, this may be a read error. This chain links TRBV20-1 with TRBJ2-3; 10 bases align to TRBD2. Germline V gives CDR1 DFQATT, CDR2 SNEGSKA (reference sequence). The length of the CDR3 is 17 residues. CDR3 bases: TGCTGTGCTAATGGGCTAGCGGGAGCCGAGGTCGCAGATACGCAGTATTTT. Translating gives CCANGLAGAEVADTQYF.

This clonotype was seen more than once but under ten times. V usage is TRBV7-9 and J usage is TRBJ1-5, with D uncertain. CDR1 and CDR2 from the germline V gene are SEHNR and FQNEAQ (reference sequence). The CDR3 extends over 15 amino acids. Trimming shortened V by 6 bases and J by 3 bases, and 15 bases separated the two germline ends. CDR3 DNA sequence: TGTGCCAGCAGTCCCGCGACGGGGATCAATCAGCCCCAGCATTTT. Translated, it gives CASSPATGINQPQHF.

This clonotype turned up a few times. The rearrangement uses TRBV7-9 and TRBJ2-4, with 13 positions matching TRBD2. Trimming removed 5 bases from V and 8 bases from J; junction bases left unmatched: 0. Germline assignment: CDR1 SEHNR and CDR2 FQNEAQ (reference sequence). The CDR3 totals 13 residues. The CDR3 loop is CASSGTSGDIQYF. The CDR3, as DNA: TGTGCCAGCAGCGGGACTAGCGGGGACATTCAGTACTTC.

CDR3 region: CASSQELAEYYEQYF. Here the CDR3 DNA reads TGTGCCAGCAGCCAGGAACTAGCGGAATACTACGAGCAGTACTTC. The rearrangement uses TRBV3-1 and TRBJ2-7; 8 bases align to TRBD2. The V segment lost 3 bases and the J segment 3 bases; nucleotides outside the gene matches: 7. Germline-derived CDR1 and CDR2 are LGHDT and YNNKEL (reference sequence). There are 15 residues in the CDR3.

V and J are TRBV25-1 and TRBJ2-7, with TRBD2 matching over 7 bases. This CDR3 spans 17 amino acids. V gave up 4 bases and J gave up 5 bases; unmatched junction bases: 17. Germline V gene lookup returns CDR1 MGHDK and CDR2 SYGVNS. The CDR3 sequence is CASSALGGGRLVHEQYF. The CDR3 DNA reads TGTGCCAGCAGTGCTCTGGGGGGGGGACGACTAGTCCACGAGCAGTACTTC.

This clonotype has just a few counts. The V gene is TRBV9, the J gene TRBJ1-1; D possibly corresponds to TRBD1 (5 bases). This CDR3 has 15 residues. Between the trimmed V and J ends, which lost 0 bases and 0 bases, there was a span of 9 bases. CDR1 SGDLS and CDR2 YYNGEE come from the germline V gene. The CDR3 DNA is TGTGCCAGCAGCGTAGGGGACCAAGTGAACACTGAAGCTTTCTTT. Protein product: CASSVGDQVNTEAFF.

This clonotype was observed a few times. The chain couples TRBV15 to TRBJ1-2, with D perhaps TRBD1 (5 bases). V was clipped by 0 bases and J by 0 bases, with 14 bases between them. The CDR3 runs 17 residues. Germline V gene sequence: CDR1 LNHNV, CDR2 YYDKDF (reference sequence). CDR3 loop: CATSRDWGGNPNYGYTF. CDR3 coding DNA: TGTGCCACCAGCAGAGATTGGGGGGGGAATCCTAACTATGGCTACACCTTC.

In this sample, this clonotype turned up a few times. This chain links TRBV20-1 with TRBJ2-3; 12 bases line up with TRBD2. This CDR3 has 16 amino acids. The germline V gene encodes CDR1 DFQATT and CDR2 SNEGSKA (reference sequence). V lost 3 bases, J lost 13 bases, and 17 bases stayed unmatched. This CDR3 is CSASPLLAGGPKFEYF. The CDR3 nucleotides are TGCAGTGCTAGTCCCCTACTAGCGGGAGGCCCTAAGTTTGAGTATTTT.

CDR3 DNA: TGCGCCAGCAGCTTGGTGCGCGGCCACTACGAGCAGTACTTC. Translated, it gives CASSLVRGHYEQYF. The rearrangement uses TRBV5-1 and TRBJ2-7; D gene ambiguous. Looked up from germline, CDR1 is SGHRS and CDR2 is YFSETQ. This CDR3 is 14 amino acids long. V was pared by 0 bases and J by 3 bases, with 10 bases between. Looking up the rest from reference TRBV5-1 and TRBJ2-7 gives the full variable domain: KAGVTQTPRYLIKTRGQQVTLSCSPISGHRSVSWYQQTPGQGLQFLFEYFSETQRNKGNFPGRFSGRQFSNSRSEMNVSTLELGDSALYLCASSLVRGHYEQYFGPGTRLTVT.

CDR3 DNA: TGTGCCAGCAGCTCAGGCTGGGGGGGCTCCACTGAAGCTTTCTTT. Protein product: CASSSGWGGSTEAFF. The chain employs TRBV3-1 and TRBJ1-1; tentative D call: TRBD1 (6 bases). Germline V gives CDR1 LGHDT, CDR2 YNNKEL (reference sequence). The CDR3 consists of 15 residues. Trimming shortened V by 5 bases and J by 4 bases, and 17 bases separated the two germline ends.

This clonotype turned up a few times. This chain connects TRBV5-1 to TRBJ2-5, with TRBD2 as a possible D gene (6 bases). Germline V gene sequence: CDR1 SGHRS, CDR2 YFSETQ. V shed 3 bases and J shed 2 bases, with 14 bases lying between them. This CDR3 comprises 15 residues. The chain's CDR3 is CASSSGVRLQETQYF. The CDR3 nucleotides read TGCGCCAGCAGCTCGGGGGTCAGATTACAAGAGACCCAGTACTTC.

The rearrangement uses TRBV12-3 or TRBV12-4 and TRBJ1-2, with D hard to call. CDR3 size: 12 residues. Trimming stripped 3 bases from V and 6 bases from J, with 8 bases between. CDR3: CASSFGENGYTF. CDR3 sequence (DNA): TGTGCCAGCAGTTTTGGGGAGAATGGCTACACCTTC.

This clonotype has at least ten counts. The junction does not match germline at one end; this may be a read error. The CDR3 reads CASSSGGSSYNEQFF. CDR3 DNA sequence: TGCGCCAGCAGTTCTGGAGGGAGCTCCTACAATGAGCAGTTCTTC. This rearrangement joins TRBV7-9 to TRBJ2-1; TRBD2 is a possible D gene (6 bases). CDR1 and CDR2 (germline): SEHNR, FQNEAQ (reference sequence). The CDR3 contains 15 residues.

The V call is TRBV25-1, the J call TRBJ2-5; D gene uncertain. The germline CDR1 and CDR2 sequences are MGHDK and SYGVNS. This CDR3 is built from 11 residues. The germline V and J ends were trimmed by 1 base and 10 bases, with 7 bases remaining between them. CDR3 sequence (DNA): TGTGCCAGCAGTGAATTAGTGGTCCAGTACTTC. It translates to CASSELVVQYF.

This clonotype was recorded a few times. The chain carries TRBV3-1 and TRBJ2-5; D is unresolved. Looked up from germline, CDR1 is LGHDT and CDR2 is YNNKEL (reference sequence). The CDR3 sequence is 15 residues long. Trimming shortened V by 0 bases and J by 4 bases, and 12 bases separated the two germline ends. The CDR3 sequence is CASSQDARQRETQYF. CDR3 DNA sequence: TGTGCCAGCAGCCAAGATGCGCGACAAAGAGAGACCCAGTACTTC.

This clonotype was detected a few times. The gene calls are TRBV7-9 and TRBJ1-1; D uncertain. This CDR3 has 14 residues. V shed 0 bases and J shed 5 bases, with 10 bases lying between them. Germline V gene data show CDR1 as SEHNR and CDR2 as FQNEAQ (reference sequence). CDR3 bases: TGTGCCAGCAGCTTAGCTCGTATGGAGACTGAAGCTTTCTTT. Residues: CASSLARMETEAFF.

This clonotype came up a few times. The chain combines TRBV3-1 with TRBJ1-1; TRBD1 might be the D (6 bases). CDR3 size: 17 residues. Deletions cut 2 bases from V and 3 bases from J, with 19 bases between. Germline assignment: CDR1 LGHDT and CDR2 YNNKEL (reference sequence). The CDR3 loop is CASSQPIKGGYYTEAFF. The CDR3 nucleotides are TGTGCCAGCAGCCAACCGATCAAGGGGGGCTATTACACTGAAGCTTTCTTT.

This clonotype was counted a few times. The chain combines TRBV7-9 with TRBJ2-7; the match to TRBD1 covers 9 bases. Germline V gene sequence: CDR1 SEHNR, CDR2 FQNEAQ (reference sequence). V dropped 8 bases and J dropped 4; count of bases not matched to a gene: 12. This CDR3 region has 15 residues. CDR3 sequence reads: CASGSPGTGWYEQYF. For the CDR3, the DNA is TGTGCCAGCGGCAGTCCCGGGACAGGGTGGTACGAGCAGTACTTC. Full variable domain (missing parts from reference TRBV7-9 and TRBJ2-7): DTGVSQNPRHKITKRGQNVTFRCDPISEHNRLYWYRQTLGQGPEFLTYFQNEAQLEKSRLLSDRFSAERPKGSFSTLEIQRTEQGDSAMYLCASGSPGTGWYEQYFGPGTRLTVT.

V and J are TRBV7-9 and TRBJ2-7; D ambiguous. The germline V gene encodes CDR1 SEHNR and CDR2 FQNEAQ (reference sequence). The CDR3 sequence is 13 residues long. Trimming removed 3 bases from V and 5 bases from J, with 11 bases in between. This CDR3 reads CASSFTDVDEQYF. CDR3 DNA sequence: TGTGCCAGCAGCTTCACGGATGTTGACGAGCAGTACTTC.

This clonotype has a single count. V and J are TRBV7-6 and TRBJ2-7; 7 positions agree with TRBD2. The ends lost 0 bases at V and 0 bases at J; junction bases unmatched: 11. CDR1 is SGHVS and CDR2 is FNYEAQ in the germline V gene. This CDR3 comprises 18 residues. CDR3 nucleotide sequence: TGTGCCAGCAGCTTAGCCCCCCCGACTAGCAGGACCTCCTACGAGCAGTACTTC. It encodes CASSLAPPTSRTSYEQYF.

This clonotype was seen only a few times. The rearrangement links TRBV29-1 to TRBJ1-4; tentative D call: TRBD1 (5 bases). V was cut by 4 bases and J by 4 bases, with 13 bases left in between. Germline assignment: CDR1 SQVTM and CDR2 ANQGSEA. The CDR3 spans 14 residues. The chain's CDR3 is CSVANTGFNEKLFF. CDR3 nucleotides: TGCAGCGTTGCTAACACAGGCTTTAATGAAAAACTGTTTTTT.